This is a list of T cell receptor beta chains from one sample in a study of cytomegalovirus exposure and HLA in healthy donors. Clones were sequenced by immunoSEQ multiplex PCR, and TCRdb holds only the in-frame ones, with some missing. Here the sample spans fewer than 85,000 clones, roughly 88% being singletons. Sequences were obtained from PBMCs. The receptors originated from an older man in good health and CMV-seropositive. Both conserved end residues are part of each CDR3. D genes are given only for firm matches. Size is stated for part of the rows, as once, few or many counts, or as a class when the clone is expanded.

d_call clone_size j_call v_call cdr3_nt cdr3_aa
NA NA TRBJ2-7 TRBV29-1 TGCAGCGTTGAAGTTTTCAGCCGGGGTTGGAACTACGAGCAGTACTTC CSVEVFSRGWNYEQYF
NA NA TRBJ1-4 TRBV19 TGTGCCAGTAGTATGTCTGCGGATGCTAATGAAAAACTGTTTTTT CASSMSADANEKLFF
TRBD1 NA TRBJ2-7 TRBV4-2 TGTGCCAGCAGCCAAGGAGGGACAGATTCCTACGAGCAGTACTTC CASSQGGTDSYEQYF
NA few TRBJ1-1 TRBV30 TGTGCCTGGAGTGTTGGCTTGAACACTGAAGCTTTCTTT CAWSVGLNTEAFF
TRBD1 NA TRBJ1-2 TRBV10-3 TGTGCCATCAGTACGGACCTGACAGGGTATGGCTACACCTTC CAISTDLTGYGYTF
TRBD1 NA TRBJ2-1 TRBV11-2 TGTGCCAGCAGCTCGAACAGGGGGGCGGGAGAGCAGTTCTTC CASSSNRGAGEQFF
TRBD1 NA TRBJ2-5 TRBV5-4 TGTGCCAGCAGCCCCCCGGACAGGGGAAGGGAAGAGACCCAGTACTTC CASSPPDRGREETQYF
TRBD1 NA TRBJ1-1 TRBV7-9 TGTGCCAGCAGCTCAGCCGGACAGGGTGCTGAAGCTTTCTTT CASSSAGQGAEAFF
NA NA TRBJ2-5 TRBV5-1 TGCGCCAGCAGCCCCGCGGTGGGAGCCGGGGAGACCCAGTACTTC CASSPAVGAGETQYF
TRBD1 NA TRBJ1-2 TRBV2 TGTGCCAGCAGTCAGGCGGTTGGACAGGGAAGCTATGGCTACACCTTC CASSQAVGQGSYGYTF
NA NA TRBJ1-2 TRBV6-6 TGTGCCAGCAGTCAGCTCGCTAGCGGCTACACCTTC CASSQLASGYTF
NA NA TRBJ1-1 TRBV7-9 TGTGCCAGCACCTTCCCAAGTGCGCAGGGGAGCACTGAAGCTTTCTTT CASTFPSAQGSTEAFF
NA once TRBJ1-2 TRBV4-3 TGCGCCAGCAGCCAAGCAAACAGACCCCAGGGCTACACCTTC CASSQANRPQGYTF
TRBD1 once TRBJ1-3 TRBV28 TGTGCCAGCAGCCCGGGACAGGGGGCAGACACCATATATTTT CASSPGQGADTIYF
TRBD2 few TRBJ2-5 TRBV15 TGTGCCACCAGCAGAGATTCCCTAGCGGGAGAGACCCAGTACTTC CATSRDSLAGETQYF
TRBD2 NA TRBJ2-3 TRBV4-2 TGTGCCAGCAGCCAAGCTAGCGGGGGGTCAGATACGCAGTATTTT CASSQASGGSDTQYF
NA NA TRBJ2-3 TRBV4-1 TGCGCCAGCAGCTCTCGACTAGACCCAGATACGCAGTATTTT CASSSRLDPDTQYF
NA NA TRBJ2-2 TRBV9 TGTGCCAGCAGCGTAGCTACGAACACCGGGGAGCTGTTTTTT CASSVATNTGELFF
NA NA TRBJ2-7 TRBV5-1 TGCGCCAGCAGCTCGGAGCCTAACCAAGGACTCTCCTACGAGCAGTACTTC CASSSEPNQGLSYEQYF
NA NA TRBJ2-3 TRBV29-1 TGCAGCGTTGAGGGGTTGGGGGCCGGCACAGATACGCAGTATTTT CSVEGLGAGTDTQYF
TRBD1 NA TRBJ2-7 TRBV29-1 TGCAGCGTTACCGGGACAGGGACCTACGAGCAGTACTTC CSVTGTGTYEQYF
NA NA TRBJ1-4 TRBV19 TGTGCCAGTAGCAACAGAGCAACTAATGAAAAACTGTTTTTT CASSNRATNEKLFF
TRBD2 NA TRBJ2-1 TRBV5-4 TGTGCCAGCAGCTTGGCCGGCGGGGGATACAATGAGCAGTTCTTC CASSLAGGGYNEQFF
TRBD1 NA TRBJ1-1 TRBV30 TGTGCCTTGGGACAGGCCGCTGAAGCTTTCTTT CALGQAAEAFF
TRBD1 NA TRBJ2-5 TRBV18 TGTGCCAGCTCACGCACAGGGGGTCGAGAGACCCAGTACTTC CASSRTGGRETQYF
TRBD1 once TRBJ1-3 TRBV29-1 TGCAGCGTACAGGGGGATGGAAACACCATATATTTT CSVQGDGNTIYF